Reported below is one T cell receptor beta chain. This record comes from a study of cytomegalovirus exposure and HLA in healthy donors. The study ran its PCR with 60 Vbeta and 13 Jbeta primers. TCRdb keeps only in-frame clones here, not all; method: immunoSEQ multiplex PCR. There are about 130,000 clones in the sample; about two thirds occur only once, and less than 4.5% lies in the top ten. This CDR3 comprises 14 residues. Germline assignment: CDR1 MGHDK and CDR2 SYGVNS. The V end lost 1 base, the J end lost 0 bases, and 4 bases lay between the germline ends. This sequence was found in a man over 45 in good health and CMV-seropositive. The chain combines TRBV25-1 with TRBJ1-5, with unresolved D. Sample: PBMCs. CDR3 region: CASSESYSNQPQHF. CDR3 nucleotides: TGTGCCAGCAGTGAATCCTATAGCAATCAGCCCCAGCATTTT.